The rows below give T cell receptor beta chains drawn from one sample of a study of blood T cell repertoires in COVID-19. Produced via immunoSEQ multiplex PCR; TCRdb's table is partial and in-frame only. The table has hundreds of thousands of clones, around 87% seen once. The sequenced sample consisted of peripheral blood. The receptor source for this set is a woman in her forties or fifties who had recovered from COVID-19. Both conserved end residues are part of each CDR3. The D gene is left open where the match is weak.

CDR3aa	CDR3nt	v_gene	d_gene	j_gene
CASSPDSFSPGELFF	TGTGCCAGCAGCCCCGATAGCTTTTCTCCCGGGGAGCTGTTTTTT	TRBV5-4	.	TRBJ2-2
CARHGRGGAGVTYEQYF	TGCGCCAGGCATGGACGGGGGGGCGCGGGGGTCACCTACGAGCAGTACTTC	TRBV23-1	TRBD2	TRBJ2-7
CASSSAHSNSPLHF	TGTGCCAGCAGTTCTGCACATTCCAATTCACCCCTCCACTTT	TRBV6-5	.	TRBJ1-6
CSASQTSGRVVPFF	TGCAGTGCTAGTCAGACTAGCGGGAGGGTTGTTCCGTTCTTC	TRBV20-1	TRBD2	TRBJ2-1
CASTRQGDYGYTF	TGTGCCAGCACTAGACAGGGGGACTATGGCTACACCTTC	TRBV6-5	TRBD1	TRBJ1-2
CASSLYPYGYTF	TGCGCCAGCAGCTTGTATCCCTATGGCTACACCTTC	TRBV5-1	.	TRBJ1-2
CASSTTSGRDTQYF	TGTGCCAGTAGTACCACTAGCGGGAGGGATACGCAGTATTTT	TRBV19	TRBD2	TRBJ2-3
CASSLAHSPLHF	TGTGCCAGCAGTTTGGCCCATTCACCCCTCCACTTT	TRBV28	.	TRBJ1-6
CASSSYMNTEAFF	TGTGCCAGCAGTTCTTATATGAACACTGAAGCTTTCTTT	TRBV28	.	TRBJ1-1
CAWKKRDRIGEQYF	TGTGCCTGGAAAAAACGGGACAGGATAGGGGAGCAGTACTTC	TRBV30	TRBD1	TRBJ2-7
CASSRNGGAPGEQYF	TGTGCCAGCAGCCGTAATGGGGGGGCTCCTGGCGAGCAGTACTTC	TRBV7-2	.	TRBJ2-7
CASSLANRLYGYTF	TGTGCCAGCAGCTTAGCGAACAGGCTATATGGCTACACCTTC	TRBV7-2	.	TRBJ1-2
CASSKQADEKLFF	TGTGCCAGTAGCAAACAGGCAGATGAAAAACTGTTTTTT	TRBV19	.	TRBJ1-4
CASSELTGELFF	TGTGCCAGCAGCGAGCTCACCGGGGAGCTGTTTTTT	TRBV7-9	.	TRBJ2-2
CAIRNRAYEQYF	TGTGCCATCCGGAACAGGGCCTACGAGCAGTACTTC	TRBV10-3	.	TRBJ2-7
CASSEGILTGASKPQHF	TGTGCCAGCAGTGAAGGGATCTTGACAGGGGCCAGTAAACCCCAGCATTTT	TRBV6-1	TRBD1	TRBJ1-5
CASSVSGGMTDTQYF	TGTGCCAGCAGCGTCTCGGGGGGTATGACAGATACGCAGTATTTT	TRBV9	TRBD2	TRBJ2-3
CASSTTSGGKQYF	TGTGCCAGCAGTACCACTAGCGGGGGGAAGCAGTACTTC	TRBV6-2/TRBV6-3	TRBD2	TRBJ2-7
CASSCTRDILPMGTEAFF	TGTGCTAGCAGCTGTACCCGGGACATCCTCCCCATGGGCACTGAAGCTTTCTTT	TRBV7-7	.	TRBJ1-1
CASAGSGRSYEQYF	TGTGCCAGCGCGGGGTCTGGGCGGTCCTACGAGCAGTACTTC	TRBV28	.	TRBJ2-7
CASSLEQNYEQYF	TGTGCCAGCAGCTTAGAACAGAACTACGAGCAGTACTTC	TRBV7-2	.	TRBJ2-7
CASSLVSAYEQYF	TGTGCCAGCAGCTTAGTTTCGGCCTACGAGCAGTACTTC	TRBV11-2	.	TRBJ2-7